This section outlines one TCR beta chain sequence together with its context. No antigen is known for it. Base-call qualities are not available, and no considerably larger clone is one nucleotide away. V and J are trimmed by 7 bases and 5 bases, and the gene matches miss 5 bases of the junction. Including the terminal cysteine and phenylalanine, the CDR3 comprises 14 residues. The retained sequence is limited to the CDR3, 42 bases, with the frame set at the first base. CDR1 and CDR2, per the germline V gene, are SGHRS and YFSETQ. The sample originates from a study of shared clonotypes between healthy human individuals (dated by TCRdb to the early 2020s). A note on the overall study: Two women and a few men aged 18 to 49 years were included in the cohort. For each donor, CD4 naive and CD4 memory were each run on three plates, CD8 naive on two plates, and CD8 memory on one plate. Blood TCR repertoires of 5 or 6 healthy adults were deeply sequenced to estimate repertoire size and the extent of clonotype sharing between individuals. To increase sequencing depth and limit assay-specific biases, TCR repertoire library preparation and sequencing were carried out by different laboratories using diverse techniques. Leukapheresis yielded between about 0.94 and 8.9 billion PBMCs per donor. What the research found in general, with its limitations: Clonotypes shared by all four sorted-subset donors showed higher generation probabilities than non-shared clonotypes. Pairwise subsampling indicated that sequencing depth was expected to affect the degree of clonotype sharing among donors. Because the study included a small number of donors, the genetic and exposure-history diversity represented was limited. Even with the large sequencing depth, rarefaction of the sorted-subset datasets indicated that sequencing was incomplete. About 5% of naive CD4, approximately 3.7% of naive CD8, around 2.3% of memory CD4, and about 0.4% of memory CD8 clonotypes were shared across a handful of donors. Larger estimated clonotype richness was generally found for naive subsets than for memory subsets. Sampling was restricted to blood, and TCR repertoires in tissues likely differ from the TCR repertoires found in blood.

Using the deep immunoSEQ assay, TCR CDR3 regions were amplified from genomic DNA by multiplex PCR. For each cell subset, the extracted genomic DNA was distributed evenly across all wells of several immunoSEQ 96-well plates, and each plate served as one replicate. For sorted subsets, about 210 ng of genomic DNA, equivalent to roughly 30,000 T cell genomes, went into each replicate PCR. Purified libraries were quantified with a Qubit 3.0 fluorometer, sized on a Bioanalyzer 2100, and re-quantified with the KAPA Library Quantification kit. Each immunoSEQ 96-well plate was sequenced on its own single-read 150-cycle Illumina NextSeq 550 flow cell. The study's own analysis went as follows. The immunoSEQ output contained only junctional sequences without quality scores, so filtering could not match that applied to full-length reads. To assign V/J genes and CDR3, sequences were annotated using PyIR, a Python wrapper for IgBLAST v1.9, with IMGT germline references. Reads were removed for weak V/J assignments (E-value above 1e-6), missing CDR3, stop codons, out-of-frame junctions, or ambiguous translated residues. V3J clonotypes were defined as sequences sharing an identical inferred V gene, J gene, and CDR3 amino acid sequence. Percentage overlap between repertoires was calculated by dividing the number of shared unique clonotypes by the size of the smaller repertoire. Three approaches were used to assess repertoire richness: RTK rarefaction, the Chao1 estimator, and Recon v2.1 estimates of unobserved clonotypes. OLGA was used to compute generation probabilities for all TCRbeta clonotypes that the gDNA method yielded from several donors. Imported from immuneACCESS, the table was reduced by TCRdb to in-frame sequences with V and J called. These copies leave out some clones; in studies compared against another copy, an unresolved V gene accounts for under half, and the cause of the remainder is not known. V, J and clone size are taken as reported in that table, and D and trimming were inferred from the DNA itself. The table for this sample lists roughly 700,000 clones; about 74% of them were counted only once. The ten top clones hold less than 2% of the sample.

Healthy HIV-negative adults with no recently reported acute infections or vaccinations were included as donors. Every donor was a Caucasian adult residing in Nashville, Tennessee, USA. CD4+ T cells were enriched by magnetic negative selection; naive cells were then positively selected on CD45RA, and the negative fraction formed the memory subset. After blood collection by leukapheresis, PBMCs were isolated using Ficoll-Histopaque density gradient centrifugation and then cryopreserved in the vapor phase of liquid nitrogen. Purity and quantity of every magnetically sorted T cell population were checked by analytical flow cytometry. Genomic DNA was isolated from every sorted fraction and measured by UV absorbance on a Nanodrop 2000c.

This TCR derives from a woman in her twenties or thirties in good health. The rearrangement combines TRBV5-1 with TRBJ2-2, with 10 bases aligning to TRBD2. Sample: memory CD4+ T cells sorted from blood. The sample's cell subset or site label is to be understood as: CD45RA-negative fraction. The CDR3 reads CASASGSGTGELFF. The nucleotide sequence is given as TGCGCCAGCGCTAGCGGGAGTGGGACCGGGGAGCTGTTTTTT.